A single sample is the source of the 15 T cell receptor beta chains below, sequenced in a study of T cells in Graves' hyperthyroidism and ophthalmopathy. Researchers amplified the TCR beta CDR3 regions from RNA transcripts. TCR CDR3 regions were first amplified by RT-PCR with HTBI primers. In TCRdb, the multiplex PCR reads were re-called with MiXCR into one record per CDR3 protein. The sample yields more than 300,000 distinct CDR3 sequences, around a sixth seen once. The sequencing sample was made of blood. Receptors were obtained from a man aged 18-30 years with Graves' ophthalmopathy.

This clonotype is termed medium-sized. The V call is TRBV15, the J call TRBJ2-3; 11 nucleotides align to TRBD2. Germline-derived CDR1 and CDR2 are LNHNV and YYDKDF (reference sequence). The CDR3 totals 16 residues. The V and J ends lost 3 bases and 2 bases, in that order; junction bases with no gene match: 4. The CDR3 protein is CATSRIAGGYTDTQYF. The CDR3 DNA follows: TGTGCCACCAGCAGGATAGCGGGGGGGTACACAGATACGCAGTATTTT.

This clonotype occurred many times. This chain links TRBV6-1 with TRBJ1-1, with 9 bases lining up with TRBD1. This CDR3 is built from 15 residues. The V gene end was trimmed by 5 bases and the J gene end by 7 bases; junction bases not matched to a gene: 11. Germline V gene data show CDR1 as MNHNS and CDR2 as SASEGT. The chain's CDR3 is CASSSSGTGHYEAFF. The CDR3 region has the DNA TGTGCCAGCAGTTCATCGGGGACAGGGCATTATGAAGCTTTCTTT.

This clonotype came up many times. This chain connects TRBV28 to TRBJ1-2; D perhaps matches TRBD1 (5 bases). V lost 6 bases, J lost 8 bases, and 19 bases lay in between. Germline assignment: CDR1 MDHEN and CDR2 SYDVKM. This CDR3 has 14 residues. The CDR3 DNA reads TGTGCCAGCAGGGCGCCAGGGATCCTGGGGGGCTACACCTTC. Translated, it gives CASRAPGILGGYTF.

V usage is TRBV4-2 and J usage is TRBJ2-5; 13 bases match TRBD2. Germline V gene lookup returns CDR1 LGHNA and CDR2 YNFKEQ. J gave up 2 bases and V 2 bases, and 2 bases lay outside the gene matches. CDR3 length: 16 amino acids. CDR3 nucleotides: TGTGCCAGCAGCCAAACTAGCGGGGGGGTACAAGAGACCCAGTACTTC. Its protein product is CASSQTSGGVQETQYF.

The sample holds many counts of this clonotype. This sequence joins TRBV5-1 and TRBJ2-7, with 8 bases fitting TRBD1. This CDR3 contains 15 residues. V trimming: 1 base; J trimming: 3 bases; junction bases outside the gene matches: 6. Germline V CDR1 and CDR2: SGHRS, YFSETQ. The chain's CDR3 is CASSLWSGQDYEQYF. CDR3 nucleotides: TGCGCCAGCAGCTTGTGGTCGGGACAGGACTACGAGCAGTACTTC.

CDR3 amino acids: CASSEYGDTEAFF. The CDR3 DNA reads as TGCGCCAGCAGTGAGTACGGGGACACTGAAGCTTTCTTT. V and J are TRBV10-1 and TRBJ1-1; D gene ambiguous. The CDR3 runs 13 residues. V was shortened by 1 base and J by 3 bases, with 6 bases between the two germline ends. Germline V lookup: CDR1 WNHNN, CDR2 SYGVQD (reference sequence).

The chain uses TRBV11-2 and TRBJ2-1; 15 bases line up with TRBD2. V lost 6 bases, J lost 9 bases, and 9 bases stayed unmatched. Germline V gives CDR1 SGHAT, CDR2 FQNNGV. This CDR3 contains 16 residues. The CDR3 loop reads CASRGLAGGPPGEQFF. The CDR3 coding sequence is TGTGCCAGCAGGGGACTAGCGGGGGGACCCCCGGGTGAGCAGTTCTTC. The full variable domain, rest sourced from reference TRBV11-2 and TRBJ2-1, is EAGVAQSPRYKIIEKRQSVAFWCNPISGHATLYWYQQILGQGPKLLIQFQNNGVVDDSQLPKDRFSAERLKGVDSTLKIQPAKLEDSAVYLCASRGLAGGPPGEQFFGPGTRLTVL.

The V gene is TRBV3-1, the J gene TRBJ1-4; D is uncertain. The length of the CDR3 is 15 residues. CDR1 and CDR2 (germline): LGHDT, YNNKEL (reference sequence). V lost 0 bases and J lost 10, with 15 bases in between. CDR3 nucleotide sequence: TGTGCCAGCAGCCAAGACCCCGGAGGGCTCGGAAAACTGTTTTTT. Encoded protein: CASSQDPGGLGKLFF.

This clonotype has a count of ten or more. J is TRBJ2-7 and V is TRBV7-6, with a possible D match to TRBD2 (6 bases). This CDR3 is built from 14 residues. Trimming cost V 1 base and J 0 bases, with 7 bases left between them. Germline V gene lookup returns CDR1 SGHVS and CDR2 FNYEAQ. The CDR3 protein is CASSLGEASYEQYF. CDR3 nucleotide sequence: TGTGCCAGCAGCTTAGGGGAGGCCTCCTACGAGCAGTACTTC.

This clonotype has at least ten counts. J is TRBJ2-7 and V is TRBV3-1; perhaps TRBD2 as D (6 bases). Germline V gives CDR1 LGHDT, CDR2 YNNKEL (reference sequence). Trimming left V 4 bases short and J 1 base short, with 14 bases between. The CDR3 has 15 amino acids. The CDR3 DNA reads as TGTGCCAGCAGCCCTCGGGAGAGGGGATCCTACGAGCAGTACTTC. Translated: CASSPRERGSYEQYF.

With regard to this clonotype: Just one base apart from a much larger clone, this may be a read error. This rearrangement joins TRBV20-1 to TRBJ1-1; TRBD1 might be the D (5 bases). V was cut by 0 bases and J by 4 bases, with 9 bases left in between. Germline lookup yields CDR1 DFQATT and CDR2 SNEGSKA (reference sequence). CDR3 size: 13 residues. This chain's CDR3 is CSARDPGGTEAFF. CDR3 DNA: TGCAGTGCTAGAGATCCGGGGGGCACTGAAGCTTTCTTT.

This clonotype has at least ten counts. The genes are TRBV6-5 and TRBJ1-1; D is perhaps TRBD1 (5 bases). The CDR3 runs to 16 residues. Between the trimmed V and J ends, which lost 1 base and 4 bases, there was a span of 16 bases. Germline V lookup: CDR1 MNHEY, CDR2 SVGAGI. As DNA, the CDR3 is TGTGCCAGCAGTTACTTGGCGATGGGGGAAGGCACTGAAGCTTTCTTT. Translated, it gives CASSYLAMGEGTEAFF.

This clonotype was seen ten or more times. V is TRBV18 and J is TRBJ1-1; 7 positions agree with TRBD1. Germline CDR1 KGHSH, CDR2 LQKENI. The trim removed 6 bases at V and 4 bases at J, leaving 8 bases unmatched. CDR3 length: 14 residues. Written as DNA, the CDR3 is TGTGCCAGCTCCGGTCCAGGGGGGAGCACTGAAGCTTTCTTT. Protein sequence: CASSGPGGSTEAFF.

The chain carries TRBV29-1 and TRBJ1-4; 7 nucleotides align to TRBD1. Germline V gives CDR1 SQVTM, CDR2 ANQGSEA. This CDR3 comprises 15 residues. V was clipped by 0 bases and J by 6 bases; unmatched bases: 7. CDR3 residues: CSVEDWQGGDEKLFF. The CDR3, as DNA: TGCAGCGTTGAAGATTGGCAGGGGGGGGATGAAAAACTGTTTTTT.

This clonotype was seen more than once but under ten times. The chain carries TRBV28 and TRBJ1-5, with TRBD1 matching over 8 bases. J gave up 4 bases and V 7 bases, and 3 bases lay outside the gene matches. The CDR3 runs 13 residues. Germline CDR1 reads MDHEN; CDR2 reads SYDVKM. The CDR3 region has the DNA TGTGCCAGCAAACAGGGGGGTAATCAGCCCCAGCATTTT. Its protein product is CASKQGGNQPQHF.